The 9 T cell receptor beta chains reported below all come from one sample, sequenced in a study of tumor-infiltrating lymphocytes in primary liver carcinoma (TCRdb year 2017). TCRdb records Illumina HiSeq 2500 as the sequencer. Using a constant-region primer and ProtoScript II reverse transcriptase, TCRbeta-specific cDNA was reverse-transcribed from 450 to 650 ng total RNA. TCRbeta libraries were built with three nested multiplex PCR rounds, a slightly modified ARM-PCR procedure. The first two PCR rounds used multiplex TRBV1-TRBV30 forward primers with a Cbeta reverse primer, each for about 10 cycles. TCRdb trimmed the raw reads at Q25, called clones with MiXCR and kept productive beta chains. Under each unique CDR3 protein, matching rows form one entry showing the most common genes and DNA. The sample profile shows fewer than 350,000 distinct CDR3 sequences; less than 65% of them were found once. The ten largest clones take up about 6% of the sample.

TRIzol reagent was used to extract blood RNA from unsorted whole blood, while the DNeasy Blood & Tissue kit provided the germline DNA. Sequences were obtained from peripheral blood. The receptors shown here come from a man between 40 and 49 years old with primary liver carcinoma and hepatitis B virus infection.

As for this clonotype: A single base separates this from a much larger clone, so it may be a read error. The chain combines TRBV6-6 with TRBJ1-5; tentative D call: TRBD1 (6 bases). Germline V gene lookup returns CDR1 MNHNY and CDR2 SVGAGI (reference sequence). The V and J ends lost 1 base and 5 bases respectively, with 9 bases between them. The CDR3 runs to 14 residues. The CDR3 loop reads CASSYFDRYQPQHF. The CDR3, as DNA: TGTGCCAGCAGTTACTTCGACAGGTATCAGCCCCAGCATTTT.

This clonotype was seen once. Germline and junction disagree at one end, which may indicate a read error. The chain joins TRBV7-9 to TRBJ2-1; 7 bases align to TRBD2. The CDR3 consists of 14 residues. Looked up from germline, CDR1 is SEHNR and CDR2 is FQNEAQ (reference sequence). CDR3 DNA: TGTGCCAGCAGCTTTGGTAGCGGGTACAATGAGCAGATCTTT. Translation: CASSFGSGYNEQIF. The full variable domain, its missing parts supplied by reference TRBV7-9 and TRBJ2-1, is DTGVSQNPRHKITKRGQNVTFRCDPISEHNRLYWYRQTLGQGPEFLTYFQNEAQLEKSRLLSDRFSAERPKGSFSTLEIQRTEQGDSAMYLCASSFGSGYNEQIFGPGTRLTVL.

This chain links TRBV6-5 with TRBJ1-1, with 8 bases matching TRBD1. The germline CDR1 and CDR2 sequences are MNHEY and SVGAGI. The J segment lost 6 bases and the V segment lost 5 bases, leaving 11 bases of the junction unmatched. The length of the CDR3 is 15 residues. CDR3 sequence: CASSPQGDALAEAFF. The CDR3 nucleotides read TGTGCCAGCAGTCCACAGGGGGACGCCTTGGCTGAAGCTTTCTTT.

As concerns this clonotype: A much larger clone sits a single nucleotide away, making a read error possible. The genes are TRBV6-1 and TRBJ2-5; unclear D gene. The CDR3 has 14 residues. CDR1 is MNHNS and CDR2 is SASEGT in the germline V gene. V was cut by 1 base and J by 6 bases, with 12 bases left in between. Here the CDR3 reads CASSEEPRIKTQYF. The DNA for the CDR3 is TGTGCCAGCAGTGAAGAGCCTAGAATTAAGACCCAGTACTTC.

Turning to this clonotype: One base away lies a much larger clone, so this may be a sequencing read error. CDR3 nucleotide sequence: TGTGCCAGCAGTTTGGCAGCCACGTACACCGGGGAGCTGTTTTTT. It codes for CASSLAATYTGELFF. The chain combines TRBV12-3 or TRBV12-4 with TRBJ2-2; the D is unclear. Trimming left V 3 bases short and J 3 bases short, with 11 bases between. The CDR3 extends over 15 amino acids.

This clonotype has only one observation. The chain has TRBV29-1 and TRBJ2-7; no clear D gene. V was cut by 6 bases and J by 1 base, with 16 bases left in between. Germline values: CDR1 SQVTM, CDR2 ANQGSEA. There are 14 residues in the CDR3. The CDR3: CSVSWSAGSYEQYF. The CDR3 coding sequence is TGCAGCGTGTCATGGTCGGCAGGATCCTACGAGCAGTACTTC.

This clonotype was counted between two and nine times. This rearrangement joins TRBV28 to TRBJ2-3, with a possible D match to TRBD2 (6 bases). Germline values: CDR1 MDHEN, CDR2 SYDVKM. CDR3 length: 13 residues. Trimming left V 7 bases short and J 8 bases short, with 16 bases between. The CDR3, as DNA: TGTGCCAGCACTGGAGGGGCGGGGAGTACGCAGTATTTT. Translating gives CASTGGAGSTQYF.

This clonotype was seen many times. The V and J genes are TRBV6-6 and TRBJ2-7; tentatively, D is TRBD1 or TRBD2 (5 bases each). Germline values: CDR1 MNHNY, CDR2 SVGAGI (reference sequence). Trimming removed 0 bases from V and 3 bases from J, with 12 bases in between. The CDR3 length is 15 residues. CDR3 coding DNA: TGTGCCAGCAGTTACTCACACGGGACGGACTACGAGCAGTACTTC. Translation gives CASSYSHGTDYEQYF.

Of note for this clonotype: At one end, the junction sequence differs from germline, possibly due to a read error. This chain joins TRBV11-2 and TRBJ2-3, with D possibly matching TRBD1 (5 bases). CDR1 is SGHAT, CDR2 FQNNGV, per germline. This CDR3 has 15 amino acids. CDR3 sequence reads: CASSSTGQVRDTQYF. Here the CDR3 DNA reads TGTGCCAGCAGCTCAACAGGACAAGTTAGAGATACGCAGTACTTT. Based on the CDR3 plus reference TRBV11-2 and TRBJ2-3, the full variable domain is EAGVAQSPRYKIIEKRQSVAFWCNPISGHATLYWYQQILGQGPKLLIQFQNNGVVDDSQLPKDRFSAERLKGVDSTLKIQPAKLEDSAVYLCASSSTGQVRDTQYFGPGTRLTVL.